The 21 T cell receptor beta chains below all came from one sample that was sequenced in a study of T cells expressing NK-cell markers. TCRdb reprocessed the 5' RACE reads and keeps a single row for each CDR3 protein, giving no DNA. The table gives about 460,000 distinct CDR3 sequences; the top ten clones make up 1.4% to 1.5% of it. The source material was blood T cells: a sorted CD56 or NKG2C T cell subset, CD4+ or CD8+ T cells, or bulk PBMC T cells (not recorded which). These receptors all stem from a woman between 50 and 59 years old in good health.

This chain links TRBV20-1 with TRBJ2-4; TCRdb indicates TRBD1, and absent DNA this call remains unverified. CDR1 DFQATT and CDR2 SNEGSKA come from the germline V gene (reference sequence). The CDR3 is 14 amino acids. CDR3 protein: CSARNRVAKNIQYF.

V and J are TRBV3-1 and TRBJ1-1. Germline V gene lookup returns CDR1 LGHDT and CDR2 YNNKEL (reference sequence). The CDR3 consists of 14 residues. Here the CDR3 reads CASSQEWRNTEAFF. Looking up the rest from reference TRBV3-1 and TRBJ1-1 gives the full variable domain: DTAVSQTPKYLVTQMGNDKSIKCEQNLGHDTMYWYKQDSKKFLKIMFSYNNKELIINETVPNRFSPKSPDKAHLNLHINSLELGDSAVYFCASSQEWRNTEAFFGQGTRLTVV.

J is TRBJ2-3 and V is TRBV4-1. The CDR3 sequence is 15 residues long. Per the germline V gene, CDR1 is MGHRA and CDR2 is YSYEKL. The CDR3: CASSQDPGDADTQYF.

The V call is TRBV7-8, the J call TRBJ2-7; the TCRdb D gene call, TRBD1, has no DNA to confirm it. The CDR3 is 12 residues long. CDR1 is SGHVS, CDR2 FQNEAQ, per germline. CDR3 sequence reads: CASSWTGGEQYF.

This chain links TRBV29-1 with TRBJ2-5; the D call of TRBD1 rests on TCRdb alone, since no DNA is present to check it. The germline CDR1 and CDR2 sequences are SQVTM and ANQGSEA. The CDR3 is made up of 12 amino acids. The CDR3 region is CSGKGRGETQYF.

The genes are TRBV29-1 and TRBJ2-5; the D call of TRBD1 rests on TCRdb alone, since no DNA is present to check it. Per germline, CDR1 SQVTM and CDR2 ANQGSEA. CDR3 length: 15 amino acids. The CDR3 sequence: CSVVEQGALVETQYF. The full variable domain, rest sourced from reference TRBV29-1 and TRBJ2-5, is SAVISQKPSRDICQRGTSLTIQCQVDSQVTMMFWYRQQPGQSLTLIATANQGSEATYESGFVIDKFPISRPNLTFSTLTVSNMSPEDSSIYLCSVVEQGALVETQYFGPGTRLLVL.

This chain joins TRBV5-1 and TRBJ2-7; no DNA is available, so the TRBD1 call from TCRdb remains unchecked. Per the germline V gene, CDR1 is SGHRS and CDR2 is YFSETQ. This CDR3 spans 12 amino acids. The CDR3 is CASSSPGQGQYF.

V usage is TRBV9 and J usage is TRBJ1-1; TCRdb outputs TRBD1, but without DNA this stays unchecked. This CDR3 is built from 14 residues. Germline loops: CDR1 SGDLS, CDR2 YYNGEE. The CDR3 loop is CASSTQGGGTEAFF.

The chain links TRBV4-1 to TRBJ2-7. The CDR3 covers 16 residues. In germline, CDR1 is MGHRA, CDR2 YSYEKL. CDR3 sequence: CASSLRTVPSSYEQYF.

The chain couples TRBV30 to TRBJ2-2; the TCRdb call, TRBD1, lacks DNA for checking. CDR1 is GTSNPN and CDR2 is SVGIG in the germline V gene (reference sequence). This CDR3 has 13 residues. CDR3 amino acids: CAWSRGGTGELFF.

This chain joins TRBV5-6 and TRBJ2-3; TCRdb outputs TRBD1, but without DNA this stays unchecked. Germline values: CDR1 SGHDT, CDR2 YYEEEE. CDR3 length: 15 residues. CDR3 in amino acids: CASSDRLRPADTQYF.

CDR3 region: CASSDGLFSEQYF. This chain uses TRBV5-1 with TRBJ2-7; the D call from TCRdb, TRBD2, cannot be confirmed without DNA. There are 13 residues in the CDR3. The germline CDR1 and CDR2 sequences are SGHRS and YFSETQ.

The chain employs TRBV5-5 and TRBJ2-3; there is no DNA to check the TCRdb D call of TRBD2. There are 19 residues in the CDR3. The germline V gene encodes CDR1 SGHKS and CDR2 YYEKEE (reference sequence). The CDR3: CASSLLGGTSGSSQDTQYF.

The V gene is TRBV5-1, the J gene TRBJ2-2; there is no DNA to check the TCRdb D call of TRBD2. The CDR3 extends over 16 amino acids. Looked up from germline, CDR1 is SGHRS and CDR2 is YFSETQ. The CDR3 sequence: CASSLGSSTNRGELFF.

The V and J genes are TRBV5-1 and TRBJ1-2; as DNA is missing, the TRBD1 call by TCRdb cannot be tested. From germline, CDR1 is SGHRS and CDR2 YFSETQ. This CDR3 has 16 amino acids. CDR3 residues: CASSPGTGASNYGYTF. Variable domain in full (rest from reference TRBV5-1 and TRBJ1-2): KAGVTQTPRYLIKTRGQQVTLSCSPISGHRSVSWYQQTPGQGLQFLFEYFSETQRNKGNFPGRFSGRQFSNSRSEMNVSTLELGDSALYLCASSPGTGASNYGYTFGSGTRLTVV.

V gene TRBV20-1 combines with J gene TRBJ2-5; without DNA, the TCRdb call of TRBD1 cannot be checked. The CDR3 contains 14 residues. The germline gives CDR1 DFQATT, CDR2 SNEGSKA (reference sequence). CDR3 protein: CSAFGQGPKKTQYF.

This chain connects TRBV5-5 to TRBJ2-1; without DNA, the TCRdb call of TRBD2 cannot be checked. CDR3 length: 13 amino acids. Germline V gives CDR1 SGHKS, CDR2 YYEKEE (reference sequence). The CDR3 loop reads CATGTSGSYEQFF.

J is TRBJ1-2 and V is TRBV29-1. This CDR3 spans 13 amino acids. Germline values: CDR1 SQVTM, CDR2 ANQGSEA. The CDR3 loop is CSVLQEGHYGYTF.

The chain combines TRBV11-2 with TRBJ2-3; TCRdb's D call, TRBD1, is unchecked because there is no DNA. The CDR3 consists of 19 residues. The V gene's germline CDR1 is SGHAT and CDR2 FQNNGV. The CDR3 sequence is CASSPRLGQFIREGDTQYF.

The chain employs TRBV28 and TRBJ1-2; absent DNA, TCRdb's TRBD1 call cannot be checked. The CDR3 consists of 15 residues. The germline gives CDR1 MDHEN, CDR2 SYDVKM. The CDR3 protein is CASSLGQGVFYGYTF.

This rearrangement joins TRBV21-1 to TRBJ2-3; TCRdb names TRBD2, which stays unverified in the absence of DNA. TRBV21-1 has pseudogene status. The CDR3 has 17 amino acids. This CDR3 reads CASSKGGLAGNTDTQYF.